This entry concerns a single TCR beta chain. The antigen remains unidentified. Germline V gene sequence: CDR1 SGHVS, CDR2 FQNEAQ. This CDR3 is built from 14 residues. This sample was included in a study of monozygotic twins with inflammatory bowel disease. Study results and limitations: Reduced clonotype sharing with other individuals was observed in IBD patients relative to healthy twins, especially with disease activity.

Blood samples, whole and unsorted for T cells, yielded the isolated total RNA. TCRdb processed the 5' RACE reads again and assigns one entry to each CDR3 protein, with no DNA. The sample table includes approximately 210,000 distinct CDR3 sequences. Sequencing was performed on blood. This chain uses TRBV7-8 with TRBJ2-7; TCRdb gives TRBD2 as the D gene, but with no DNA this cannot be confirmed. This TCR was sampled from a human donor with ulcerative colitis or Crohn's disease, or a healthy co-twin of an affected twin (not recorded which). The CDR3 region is CASSLLSGSHEQYF.